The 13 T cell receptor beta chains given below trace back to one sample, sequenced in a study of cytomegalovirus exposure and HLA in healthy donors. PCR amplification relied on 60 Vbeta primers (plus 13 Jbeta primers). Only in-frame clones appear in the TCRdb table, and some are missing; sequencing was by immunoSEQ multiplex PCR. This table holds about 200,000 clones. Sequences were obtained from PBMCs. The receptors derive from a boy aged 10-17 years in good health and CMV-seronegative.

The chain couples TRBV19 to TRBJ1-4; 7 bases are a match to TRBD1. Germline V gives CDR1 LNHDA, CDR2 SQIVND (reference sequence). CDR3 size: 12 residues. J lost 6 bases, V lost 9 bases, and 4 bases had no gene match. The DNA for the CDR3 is TGTGCCAGAGACAGGGAGGATGAAAAACTGTTTTTT. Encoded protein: CARDREDEKLFF.

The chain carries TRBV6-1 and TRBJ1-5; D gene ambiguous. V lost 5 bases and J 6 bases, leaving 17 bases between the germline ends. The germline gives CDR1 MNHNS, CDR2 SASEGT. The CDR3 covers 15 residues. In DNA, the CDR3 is TGTGCCAGCAGTAGCATCATGCAAAGAAGTCAGCCCCAGCATTTT. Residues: CASSSIMQRSQPQHF.

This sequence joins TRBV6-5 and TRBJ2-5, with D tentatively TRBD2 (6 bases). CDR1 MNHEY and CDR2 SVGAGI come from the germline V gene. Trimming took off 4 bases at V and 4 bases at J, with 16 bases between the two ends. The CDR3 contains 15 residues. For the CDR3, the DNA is TGTGCCAGCAGTTCCCCGGCCCGGAGGGGAGAGACCCAGTACTTC. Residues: CASSSPARRGETQYF.

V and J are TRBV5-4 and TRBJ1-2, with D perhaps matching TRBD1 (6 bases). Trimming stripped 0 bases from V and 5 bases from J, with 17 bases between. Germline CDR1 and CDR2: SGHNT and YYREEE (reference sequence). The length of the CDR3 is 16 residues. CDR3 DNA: TGTGCCAGCAGCTTGGCCTCGGGGGGGGCAGGGTATGGCTACACCTTC. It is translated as CASSLASGGAGYGYTF.

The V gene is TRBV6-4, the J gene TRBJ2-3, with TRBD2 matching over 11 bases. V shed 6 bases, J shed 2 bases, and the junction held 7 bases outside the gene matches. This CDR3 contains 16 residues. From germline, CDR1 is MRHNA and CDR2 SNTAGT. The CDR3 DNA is TGTGCCAGCAGCCCCGGGACTAGCGGCCACACAGATACGCAGTATTTT. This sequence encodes CASSPGTSGHTDTQYF.

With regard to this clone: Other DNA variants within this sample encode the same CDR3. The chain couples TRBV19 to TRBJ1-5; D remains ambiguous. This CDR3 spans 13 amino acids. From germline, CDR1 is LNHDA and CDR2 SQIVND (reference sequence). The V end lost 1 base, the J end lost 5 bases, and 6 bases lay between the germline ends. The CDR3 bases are TGTGCCAGTAGTATAGGAGTGGATCAGCCCCAGCATTTT. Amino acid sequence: CASSIGVDQPQHF.

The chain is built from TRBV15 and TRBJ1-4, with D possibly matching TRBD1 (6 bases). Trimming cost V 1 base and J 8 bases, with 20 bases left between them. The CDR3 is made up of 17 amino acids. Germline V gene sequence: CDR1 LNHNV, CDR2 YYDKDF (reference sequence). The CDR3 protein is CATSRVFPGRGTEKLFF. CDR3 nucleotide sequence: TGTGCCACCAGCAGAGTTTTCCCCGGACGAGGGACAGAAAAACTGTTTTTT.

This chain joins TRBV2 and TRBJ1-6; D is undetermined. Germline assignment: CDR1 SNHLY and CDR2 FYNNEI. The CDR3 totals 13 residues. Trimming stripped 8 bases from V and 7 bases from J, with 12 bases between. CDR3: CASQAAKNSPLHF. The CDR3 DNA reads TGTGCCAGCCAAGCTGCCAAAAATTCACCCCTCCACTTT. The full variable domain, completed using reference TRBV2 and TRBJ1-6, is EPEVTQTPSHQVTQMGQEVILRCVPISNHLYFYWYRQILGQKVEFLVSFYNNEISEKSEIFDDQFSVERPDGSNFTLKIRSTKLEDSAMYFCASQAAKNSPLHFGNGTRLTVT.

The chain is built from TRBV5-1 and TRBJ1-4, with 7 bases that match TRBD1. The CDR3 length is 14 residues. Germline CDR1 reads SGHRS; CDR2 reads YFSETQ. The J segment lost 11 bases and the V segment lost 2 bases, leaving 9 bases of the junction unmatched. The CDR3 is CASSFGGGAEKLFF. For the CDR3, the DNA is TGCGCCAGCAGCTTCGGAGGGGGCGCGGAGAAACTGTTTTTT.

The CDR3 here is CASRYQGMDTGELFF. As DNA, the CDR3 is TGTGCCAGCAGGTATCAGGGTATGGACACCGGGGAGCTGTTTTTT. The chain joins TRBV28 to TRBJ2-2; maybe TRBD1 (5 bases). Germline V lookup: CDR1 MDHEN, CDR2 SYDVKM. This CDR3 has 15 amino acids. V was cut by 6 bases and J by 3 bases, with 14 bases left in between.

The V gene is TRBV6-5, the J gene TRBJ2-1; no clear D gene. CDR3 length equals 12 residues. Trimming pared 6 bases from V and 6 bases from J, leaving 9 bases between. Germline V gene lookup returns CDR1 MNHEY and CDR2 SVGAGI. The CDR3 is CASRAPSNEQFF. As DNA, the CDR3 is TGTGCCAGCAGGGCCCCGTCCAATGAGCAGTTCTTC.

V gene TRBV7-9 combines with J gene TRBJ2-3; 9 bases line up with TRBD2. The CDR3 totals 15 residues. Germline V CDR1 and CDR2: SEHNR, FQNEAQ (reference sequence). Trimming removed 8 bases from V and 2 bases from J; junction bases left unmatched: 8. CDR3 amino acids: CASLASGDPTDTQYF. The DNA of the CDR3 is TGTGCCAGCCTGGCTAGCGGGGACCCCACAGATACGCAGTATTTT.

The CDR3: CASSWGGRGVLSTEAFF. The CDR3 DNA reads TGTGCCAGCAGTTGGGGTGGCAGGGGAGTATTAAGCACTGAAGCTTTCTTT. The rearrangement uses TRBV27 and TRBJ1-1; a weak D match, TRBD1 (6 bases). Germline values: CDR1 MNHEY, CDR2 SMNVEV (reference sequence). Trimming left V 4 bases short and J 4 bases short, with 22 bases between. This CDR3 has 17 residues.